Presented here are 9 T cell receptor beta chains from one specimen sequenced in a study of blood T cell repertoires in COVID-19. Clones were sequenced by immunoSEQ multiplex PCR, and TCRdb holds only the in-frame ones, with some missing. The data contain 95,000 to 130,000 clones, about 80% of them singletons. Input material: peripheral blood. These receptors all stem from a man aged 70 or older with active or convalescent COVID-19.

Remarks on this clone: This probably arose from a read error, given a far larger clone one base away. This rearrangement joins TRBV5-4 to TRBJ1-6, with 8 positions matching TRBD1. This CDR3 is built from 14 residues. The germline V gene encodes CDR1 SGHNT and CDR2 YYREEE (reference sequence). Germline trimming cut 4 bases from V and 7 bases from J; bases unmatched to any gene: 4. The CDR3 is CASSPTGGNSPLHF. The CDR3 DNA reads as TGTGCCAGCAGCCCTACAGGGGGGAATTCACCCCTCCACTTT.

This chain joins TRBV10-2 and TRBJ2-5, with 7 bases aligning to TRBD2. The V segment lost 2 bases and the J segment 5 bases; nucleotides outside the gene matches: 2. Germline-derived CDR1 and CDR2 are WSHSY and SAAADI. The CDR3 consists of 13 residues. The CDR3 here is CASSELGGETQYF. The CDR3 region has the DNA TGCGCCAGCAGTGAGCTCGGGGGGGAGACCCAGTACTTC.

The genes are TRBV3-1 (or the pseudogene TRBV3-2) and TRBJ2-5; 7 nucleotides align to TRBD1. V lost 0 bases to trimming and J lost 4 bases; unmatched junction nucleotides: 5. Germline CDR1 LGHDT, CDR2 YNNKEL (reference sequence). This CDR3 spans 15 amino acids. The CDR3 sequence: CASSQETGLVETQYF. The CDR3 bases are TGTGCCAGCAGCCAAGAGACAGGGTTGGTAGAGACCCAGTACTTC.

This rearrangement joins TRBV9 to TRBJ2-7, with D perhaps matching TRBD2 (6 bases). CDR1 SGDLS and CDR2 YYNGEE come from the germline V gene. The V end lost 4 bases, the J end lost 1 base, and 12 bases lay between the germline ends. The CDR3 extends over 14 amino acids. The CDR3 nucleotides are TGTGCCAGCAGCCTCGGGGGACCGTCCTACGAGCAGTACTTC. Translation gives CASSLGGPSYEQYF.

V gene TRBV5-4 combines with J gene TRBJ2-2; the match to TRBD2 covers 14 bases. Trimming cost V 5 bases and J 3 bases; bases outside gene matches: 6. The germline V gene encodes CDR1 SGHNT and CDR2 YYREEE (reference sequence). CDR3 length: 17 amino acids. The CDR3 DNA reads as TGTGCCAGCAGACCCGGGACTAGCGGGAGTCACACCGGGGAGCTGTTTTTT. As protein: CASRPGTSGSHTGELFF.

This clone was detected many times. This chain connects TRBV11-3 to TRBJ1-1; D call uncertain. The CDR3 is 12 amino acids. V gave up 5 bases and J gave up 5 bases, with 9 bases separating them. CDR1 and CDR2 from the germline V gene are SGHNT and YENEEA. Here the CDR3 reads CASSDTNTEAFF. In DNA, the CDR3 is TGTGCCAGCAGCGATACTAATACTGAAGCTTTCTTT.

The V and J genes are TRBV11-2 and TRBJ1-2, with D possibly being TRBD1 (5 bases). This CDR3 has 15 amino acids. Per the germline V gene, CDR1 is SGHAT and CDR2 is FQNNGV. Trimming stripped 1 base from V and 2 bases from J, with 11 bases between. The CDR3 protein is CASSLAAGANYGYTF. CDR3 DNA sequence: TGTGCCAGCAGCTTAGCGGCTGGGGCCAACTATGGCTACACCTTC.

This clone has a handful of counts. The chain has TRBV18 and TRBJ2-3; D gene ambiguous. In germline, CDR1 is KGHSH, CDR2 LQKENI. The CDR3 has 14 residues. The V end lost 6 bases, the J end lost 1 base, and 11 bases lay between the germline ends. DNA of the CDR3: TGTGCCAGCTCCCCTGAGAGCCGCACAGATACGCAGTATTTT. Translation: CASSPESRTDTQYF.

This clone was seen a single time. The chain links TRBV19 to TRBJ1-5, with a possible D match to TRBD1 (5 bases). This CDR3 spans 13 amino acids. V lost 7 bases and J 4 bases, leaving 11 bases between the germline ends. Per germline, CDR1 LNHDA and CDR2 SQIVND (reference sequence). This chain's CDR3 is CASTGLPNQPQHF. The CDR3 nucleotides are TGTGCCAGTACGGGACTCCCAAATCAGCCCCAGCATTTT.